The 14 T cell receptor beta chains below were found in one sample sequenced in a study of CD8 T cells in Susac syndrome. With random hexamers, reverse transcription was performed on about 0.45 to 1 ug of RNA. A single record per CDR3 protein comes from TCRdb applying MiXCR to the immunoSEQ multiplex PCR reads. The data show tens of thousands of distinct CDR3 sequences, with over 85% seen just once and 0.3% to 0.4% held by the top ten. Material: CD8+ T cells from PBMCs. The receptors come from a human donor with multiple sclerosis.

CDR3 DNA: TGTGCCACCTGGGGGAGCGGGGGGCCAACCGGGGAGCTGTTTTTT. Residues: CATWGSGGPTGELFF. V usage is TRBV10-3 and J usage is TRBJ2-2, with 9 bases aligning to TRBD2. V lost 10 bases and J lost 5; bases outside the gene matches: 11. Germline assignment: CDR1 ENHRY and CDR2 SYGVKD. This CDR3 spans 15 amino acids.

The count of this clonotype is one. The chain has TRBV5-4 and TRBJ2-7; perhaps TRBD2 as D (6 bases). Per germline, CDR1 SGHNT and CDR2 YYREEE (reference sequence). This CDR3 is 16 amino acids long. Trimming removed 0 bases at V and 5 bases at J, with 18 bases between. CDR3 nucleotides: TGTGCCAGCAGCTTGGTCAGCGGGCCGTCCTACGACGAGCAGTACTTC. Protein product: CASSLVSGPSYDEQYF.

The chain combines TRBV9 with TRBJ1-2; D not resolved. Trimming took off 3 bases at V and 8 bases at J, with 8 bases between the two ends. The length of the CDR3 is 11 residues. Per germline, CDR1 SGDLS and CDR2 YYNGEE. CDR3 in amino acids: CASSEAGGYTF. The CDR3 DNA reads TGTGCCAGCAGCGAGGCCGGCGGCTACACCTTC.

This sequence joins TRBV7-8 and TRBJ2-3; 10 positions agree with TRBD2. Trimming at V came to 3 bases and at J to 2 bases, leaving 8 bases not matched to a gene. The CDR3 extends over 17 amino acids. Germline V lookup: CDR1 SGHVS, CDR2 FQNEAQ. The CDR3 nucleotides read TGTGCCAGCAGCTTCCCGCTAGCGGGGGATCCCACAGATACGCAGTATTTT. Amino acid sequence: CASSFPLAGDPTDTQYF.

V and J are TRBV7-9 and TRBJ1-5; D perhaps matches TRBD1 (6 bases). V shed 4 bases and J shed 8 bases, with 15 bases lying between them. CDR3 size: 14 residues. CDR1 SEHNR and CDR2 FQNEAQ come from the germline V gene (reference sequence). The CDR3 bases are TGTGCCAGCAGCTCCGAGGGGGGGGGAAAGCCCCAGCATTTT. Encoded protein: CASSSEGGGKPQHF.

The V call is TRBV12-3 or TRBV12-4, the J call TRBJ1-5; possible D gene TRBD1, 5 bases. CDR3 length: 15 amino acids. With 7 bases removed from V and 2 bases from J, the gap between germline ends came to 15 bases. The CDR3 protein is CASTAGPGGNQPQHF. DNA for the CDR3: TGTGCCAGCACCGCGGGGCCGGGTGGCAATCAGCCCCAGCATTTT.

The rearrangement joins TRBV23-1 to TRBJ1-3; 8 bases map to TRBD1. TRBV23-1 is an open reading frame, and its role is uncertain. J was trimmed by 4 bases and V by 1 base; bases with no gene match: 15. This CDR3 is 19 amino acids long. The CDR3 DNA follows: TGCGCCAGCAGTCAATTGTTCGACAGGGGTATCTCGAGGGGAAACACCATATATTTT. This sequence encodes CASSQLFDRGISRGNTIYF.

The chain couples TRBV6-5 to TRBJ1-4; D might be TRBD1 (5 bases). CDR3 length: 15 amino acids. Germline V lookup: CDR1 MNHEY, CDR2 SVGAGI. V shed 4 bases and J shed 5 bases, with 14 bases lying between them. CDR3 amino acids: CASSFGGTENEKLFF. As DNA, the CDR3 is TGTGCCAGCAGTTTTGGGGGGACGGAAAATGAAAAACTGTTTTTT.

The V call is TRBV7-9, the J call TRBJ2-1; D is ambiguous. Trimming took off 4 bases at V and 4 bases at J, with 17 bases between the two ends. CDR1 is SEHNR, CDR2 FQNEAQ, per germline (reference sequence). The CDR3 consists of 16 residues. CDR3 sequence (DNA): TGTGCCAGCAGCTCGACGCCGGAACCCACATACAATGAGCAGTTCTTC. Translating gives CASSSTPEPTYNEQFF.

A single count supports this clonotype. This sequence joins TRBV2 and TRBJ2-3; D is possibly TRBD1 (5 bases). This CDR3 region has 18 residues. The ends were cut back, 0 bases at V and 0 bases at J, with 16 bases in the middle. Germline CDR1 SNHLY, CDR2 FYNNEI. This CDR3 reads CASSEASRRGPSTDTQYF. CDR3 sequence (DNA): TGTGCCAGCAGTGAAGCCTCTAGAAGGGGCCCTAGCACAGATACGCAGTATTTT.

V usage is TRBV6-5 and J usage is TRBJ2-1; weak D call: TRBD1 (5 bases). The CDR3 extends over 12 amino acids. Trimming pared 6 bases from V and 7 bases from J, leaving 10 bases between. Per germline, CDR1 MNHEY and CDR2 SVGAGI. CDR3 DNA: TGTGCCAGCAGCCATGGGGCGAATGAGCAGTTCTTC. Protein sequence: CASSHGANEQFF.

V gene TRBV9 combines with J gene TRBJ1-2, with TRBD1 as a possible D gene (6 bases). The germline V gene has CDR1 SGDLS and CDR2 YYNGEE. The CDR3 is made up of 14 amino acids. Deletions cut 2 bases from V and 6 bases from J, with 14 bases between. As DNA, the CDR3 is TGTGCCAGCAGCGTCGCGAGGGGGAATCATGGCTACACCTTC. Its translation: CASSVARGNHGYTF.

V gene TRBV11-2 combines with J gene TRBJ2-1; D is uncertain. The germline gives CDR1 SGHAT, CDR2 FQNNGV. Trimming shortened V by 3 bases and J by 4 bases, and 7 bases separated the two germline ends. This CDR3 contains 13 residues. CDR3 protein: CASSFGVYNEQFF. The CDR3 coding sequence is TGTGCCAGCAGCTTTGGGGTTTACAATGAGCAGTTCTTC.

The rearrangement joins TRBV4-1 to TRBJ1-2, with D perhaps TRBD1 (6 bases). This CDR3 comprises 14 residues. Germline CDR1 reads MGHRA; CDR2 reads YSYEKL. V was trimmed by 5 bases and J by 6 bases, leaving 16 bases between them. The CDR3 reads CASSIPTGANGYTF. The CDR3 region has the DNA TGCGCCAGCAGCATACCGACGGGGGCTAATGGCTACACCTTC.